The 20 T cell receptor beta chains presented below share a single source sample, sequenced in a study of cytomegalovirus exposure and HLA in healthy donors. Primers included in the PCR were 60 Vbeta and 13 Jbeta primers. The assay was immunoSEQ multiplex PCR, and TCRdb's table has in-frame clones only and misses some. The table has roughly 180,000 clones, around four fifths seen once. Material for sequencing was PBMCs. Receptors were obtained from a man aged 25 to 40 in good health and CMV-seronegative.

The rearrangement uses TRBV28 and TRBJ2-7; 9 bases line up with TRBD1. Germline CDR1 is MDHEN and CDR2 is SYDVKM. The CDR3 is 17 amino acids. Trimming cost V 2 bases and J 5 bases; bases outside gene matches: 13. The CDR3 DNA reads as TGTGCCAGCAGTTTAGCGGCCCGGGGACAGGGTGGCGACGAGCAGTACTTC. This codes for CASSLAARGQGGDEQYF.

V and J are TRBV13 and TRBJ2-7; possible D gene TRBD2, 5 bases. Per germline, CDR1 PRHDT and CDR2 FYEKMQ (reference sequence). Trimming shortened V by 5 bases and J by 5 bases, and 7 bases separated the two germline ends. This CDR3 comprises 11 residues. The CDR3 sequence: CASSRGNEQYF. The CDR3 DNA reads as TGTGCCAGCAGCCGAGGGAACGAGCAGTACTTC.

CDR3 DNA: TGCGCCAGCAACCGGGACTCGTACTACGAGCAGTACTTC. It yields the protein CASNRDSYYEQYF. The chain carries TRBV4-3 and TRBJ2-7, with D maybe TRBD2 (6 bases). The CDR3 is made up of 13 amino acids. Looked up from germline, CDR1 is LGHNA and CDR2 is YSLEER. Trimming pared 7 bases from V and 3 bases from J, leaving 13 bases between.

J is TRBJ2-3 and V is TRBV11-2; TRBD2 might be the D (6 bases). The CDR3 covers 17 residues. Germline CDR1 and CDR2: SGHAT and FQNNGV. V lost 4 bases and J lost 4, with 21 bases in between. The CDR3 DNA reads TGTGCCAGCAGCTCCGCCGGGGGACCTCTGGCTGCAGATACGCAGTATTTT. Translation gives CASSSAGGPLAADTQYF.

The gene calls are TRBV19 and TRBJ2-5; TRBD2 agrees at 11 bases. Trimming cost V 6 bases and J 1 base; bases outside gene matches: 7. The length of the CDR3 is 16 residues. CDR1 and CDR2 from the germline V gene are LNHDA and SQIVND (reference sequence). CDR3 nucleotides: TGTGCCAGTAGGCAAGGGACTAGCGGAACCCAAGAGACCCAGTACTTC. Its protein product is CASRQGTSGTQETQYF.

The chain is built from TRBV25-1 and TRBJ1-4; the match to TRBD1 covers 10 bases. From germline, CDR1 is MGHDK and CDR2 SYGVNS. With 0 bases clipped from V and 15 bases from J, the junction kept 7 bases outside the gene matches. This CDR3 is built from 14 residues. The CDR3 bases are TGTGCCAGCAGTGAATATGGAGGGACAGGGGAGTTGTTTTTT. This encodes CASSEYGGTGELFF.

This rearrangement joins TRBV7-2 to TRBJ2-7, with 9 nucleotides matching TRBD2. Per the germline V gene, CDR1 is SGHTA and CDR2 is FQGNSA. V lost 1 base to trimming and J lost 3 bases; unmatched junction nucleotides: 4. The CDR3 runs to 15 residues. The CDR3 DNA reads TGTGCCAGCAGCTTAGTGGGTAGCGGGAGCTACGAGCAGTACTTC. This translates into CASSLVGSGSYEQYF.

This chain connects TRBV5-8 to TRBJ2-7, with 9 bases fitting TRBD2. The germline V gene has CDR1 SGHTS and CDR2 YDEGEE. Germline trimming cut 6 bases from V and 4 bases from J; bases unmatched to any gene: 5. The CDR3 totals 13 residues. The chain's CDR3 is CASIPSGVYEQYF. Here the CDR3 DNA reads TGTGCCAGCATTCCTAGCGGGGTATACGAGCAGTACTTC.

The chain links TRBV6-1 to TRBJ2-1; 7 bases match TRBD2. This CDR3 spans 14 amino acids. Losses at the gene ends were 5 bases for V and 9 bases for J; bases not matched to a gene: 10. Germline CDR1 is MNHNS and CDR2 is SASEGT. CDR3 sequence (DNA): TGTGCCAGCAGTTTAAACCGGGACTACGGTGAGCAGTTCTTC. Translation: CASSLNRDYGEQFF.

V and J are TRBV6-5 and TRBJ2-1; 8 bases line up with TRBD2. The CDR3 is 12 residues long. Germline CDR1 and CDR2: MNHEY and SVGAGI. With V trimmed by 5 bases and J by 11 bases, 5 bases remained unmatched. The CDR3: CASSTRLAKQFF. CDR3 bases: TGTGCCAGCAGTACCCGACTAGCGAAGCAGTTCTTC.

This clone was detected only a few times. The chain couples TRBV27 to TRBJ1-5, with 7 bases aligning to TRBD1. Germline V lookup: CDR1 MNHEY, CDR2 SMNVEV (reference sequence). The CDR3 is 15 amino acids. V lost 8 bases to trimming and J lost 0 bases; unmatched junction nucleotides: 7. The CDR3, as DNA: TGTGCCAGCTCCCCGGGGACAGCTAGCAATCAGCCCCAGCATTTT. Encoded protein: CASSPGTASNQPQHF.

This sequence joins TRBV30 and TRBJ2-7; 8 bases map to TRBD1. V lost 5 bases, J lost 3 bases, and 6 bases stayed unmatched. The CDR3 has 13 residues. Germline-derived CDR1 and CDR2 are GTSNPN and SVGIG (reference sequence). The CDR3 is CAWGQGEVYEQYF. CDR3 nucleotide sequence: TGTGCCTGGGGACAGGGCGAGGTCTACGAGCAGTACTTC.

The chain couples TRBV2 to TRBJ1-2, with 8 bases fitting TRBD1. This CDR3 contains 13 residues. Trimming cost V 3 bases and J 5 bases; bases outside gene matches: 2. The V gene's germline CDR1 is SNHLY and CDR2 FYNNEI. This chain's CDR3 is CASSEDREYGYTF. For the CDR3, the DNA is TGTGCCAGCAGTGAGGACAGGGAGTATGGCTACACCTTC.

The chain links TRBV5-1 to TRBJ2-5, with TRBD2 matching 12 bases. Trimming took 4 bases from V and 4 from J; bases not matched to a gene: 2. The CDR3 covers 14 residues. CDR1 is SGHRS, CDR2 YFSETQ, per germline. The CDR3 sequence: CASSPGLAGETQYF. The DNA for the CDR3 is TGCGCCAGCAGCCCGGGACTAGCGGGAGAGACCCAGTACTTC.

V is TRBV4-1 and J is TRBJ2-5, with TRBD2 as a possible D gene (6 bases). V was clipped by 4 bases and J by 4 bases, with 22 bases between them. Germline CDR1 is MGHRA and CDR2 is YSYEKL. The CDR3 length is 17 residues. The DNA of the CDR3 is TGCGCCAGCAGCCTAGGCGGAGGAACCATGCGGGGAGAGACCCAGTACTTC. This translates into CASSLGGGTMRGETQYF.

The chain combines TRBV29-1 with TRBJ1-1; D is perhaps TRBD1 (5 bases). The CDR3 runs to 13 residues. The germline V and J ends were trimmed by 7 bases and 6 bases, with 18 bases remaining between them. Germline V gene data show CDR1 as SQVTM and CDR2 as ANQGSEA. The CDR3 spells CSALWGVDSEAFF. The CDR3 region has the DNA TGCAGCGCCCTGTGGGGGGTGGACTCTGAAGCTTTCTTT.

The CDR3 spells CAIKSGVQETQYF. The CDR3 DNA is TGTGCCATCAAAAGCGGGGTCCAAGAGACCCAGTACTTC. V usage is TRBV10-3 and J usage is TRBJ2-5; 7 nucleotides match TRBD2. With V trimmed by 7 bases and J by 1 base, 3 bases remained unmatched. Germline CDR1 and CDR2: ENHRY and SYGVKD. The CDR3 runs 13 residues.

The chain is built from TRBV19 and TRBJ2-7, with 8 positions matching TRBD1. There are 13 residues in the CDR3. Germline V gene data show CDR1 as LNHDA and CDR2 as SQIVND (reference sequence). After removal of 5 bases from V and 4 bases from J, the junction contained 4 bases not matched to a gene. CDR3 amino acids: CASSLNRGYEQYF. CDR3 nucleotide sequence: TGTGCCAGTAGTCTGAACAGGGGGTACGAGCAGTACTTC.

The CDR3 sequence is CASKGSGTGFYEQYF. CDR3 nucleotide sequence: TGCGCCAGCAAAGGCTCGGGGACAGGGTTCTACGAGCAGTACTTC. The rearrangement links TRBV5-1 to TRBJ2-7, with 9 bases that match TRBD1. V shed 6 bases, J shed 3 bases, and the junction held 10 bases outside the gene matches. The CDR3 loop spans 15 amino acids. The germline V gene encodes CDR1 SGHRS and CDR2 YFSETQ. Full variable domain (rest looked up from reference TRBV5-1 and TRBJ2-7): KAGVTQTPRYLIKTRGQQVTLSCSPISGHRSVSWYQQTPGQGLQFLFEYFSETQRNKGNFPGRFSGRQFSNSRSEMNVSTLELGDSALYLCASKGSGTGFYEQYFGPGTRLTVT.

This chain joins TRBV19 and TRBJ2-3; TRBD1 is a possible D gene (5 bases). Germline V gives CDR1 LNHDA, CDR2 SQIVND (reference sequence). Deletions cut 6 bases from V and 13 bases from J, with 17 bases between. The CDR3 has 12 amino acids. The CDR3 reads CASREVQGKEYF. The CDR3 nucleotides read TGTGCCAGTAGAGAGGTCCAGGGAAAGGAGTATTTT. Complete variable domain (other parts from reference TRBV19 and TRBJ2-3): DGGITQSPKYLFRKEGQNVTLSCEQNLNHDAMYWYRQDPGQGLRLIYYSQIVNDFQKGDIAEGYSVSREKKESFPLTVTSAQKNPTAFYLCASREVQGKEYFGPGTRLTVL.